This T cell receptor beta chain was found in a study of vaccination and CD4 T cells after COVID-19. Study details: The interval from dose two to post-vaccine sampling had a median of around 79 days, and it ranged from 14 to 241.

CDR1 is SGHNT and CDR2 is YYREEE in the germline V gene (reference sequence). Trimming removed 5 bases at V and 1 base at J, with 9 bases between. The CDR3 loop spans 13 amino acids. Sequenced with the Oncomine TCR Beta short-read assay was DNA taken from cultured CD4+ T cells. Via MiXCR, TCRdb re-called the PCR reads, giving one row per CDR3 protein. The table lists tens of thousands of distinct CDR3 sequences, roughly 64% of them singletons. The treatment was: roughly nine-day PBMC culture with coronavirus spike peptide pools or control peptides (ViraFEST assay). With respect to this clonotype: Its antigen is undetermined.

Findings and caveats of the study: The median count of SARS-CoV-2-reactive clonotypes rose from roughly 21 to 40, not significantly.

The source material was CD4+ T cells from blood, cultured in vitro. This receptor was taken from a human donor who had recovered from COVID-19. The chain uses TRBV5-4 and TRBJ1-1; D not resolved. This chain's CDR3 is CASSSTGNTEAFF. For the CDR3, the DNA is TGTGCCAGCAGTTCGACTGGGAACACTGAAGCTTTCTTT.